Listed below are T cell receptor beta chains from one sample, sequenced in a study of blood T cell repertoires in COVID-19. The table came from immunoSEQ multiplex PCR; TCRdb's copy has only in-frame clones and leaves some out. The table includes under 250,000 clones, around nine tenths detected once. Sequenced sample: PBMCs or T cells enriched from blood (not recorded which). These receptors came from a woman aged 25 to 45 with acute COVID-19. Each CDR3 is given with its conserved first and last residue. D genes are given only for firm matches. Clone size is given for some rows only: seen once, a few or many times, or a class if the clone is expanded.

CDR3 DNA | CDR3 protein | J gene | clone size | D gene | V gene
TGTGCCAGCAGCTTAGCTCAGGGGACTGAAGCTTTCTTT | CASSLAQGTEAFF | TRBJ1-1 | . | . | TRBV7-9
TGTGCCAGCAGCTCGAGACAGGGGAGACAATGGACAGATACGCAGTATTTT | CASSSRQGRQWTDTQYF | TRBJ2-3 | . | TRBD1 | TRBV7-7
TGTGCCAGCAGCTTGGAAATCGGGGCGGGAGGCTACACCTTC | CASSLEIGAGGYTF | TRBJ1-2 | . | . | TRBV7-4
TGTGCCAGCAGCACGGGACAGAATGGGCCGGGTGAAAAACTGTTTTTT | CASSTGQNGPGEKLFF | TRBJ1-4 | . | TRBD1 | TRBV13
TGTGCCAGCAGCCAAGGCGGATTCTATGGCTACACCTTC | CASSQGGFYGYTF | TRBJ1-2 | . | . | TRBV14
TGTGCCAGCAGTCGGGACAGGGGGAACTATGGCTACACCTTC | CASSRDRGNYGYTF | TRBJ1-2 | . | TRBD1 | TRBV6-5
TGTGCCAGCAGCCGATTGTGGGGCAGGGGGCCCGATGGCTACACCTTC | CASSRLWGRGPDGYTF | TRBJ1-2 | once | TRBD1 | TRBV13
TGCGCCAGCAGCCCCTCCGTCAGGGGAAACACCATATATTTT | CASSPSVRGNTIYF | TRBJ1-3 | many | . | TRBV4-3
TGCGCCAGCACCCCCGGGGCGGGGGGGCCCCCAGATACGCAGTATTTT | CASTPGAGGPPDTQYF | TRBJ2-3 | once | TRBD2 | TRBV5-1
TGTGCCAGCAGGGCACAGGACTCTGGAAACACCATATATTTT | CASRAQDSGNTIYF | TRBJ1-3 | . | . | TRBV2
TGTGCCAGCAGTTTAAGTAGCTATAATCTCTACAATGAGCAGTTCTTC | CASSLSSYNLYNEQFF | TRBJ2-1 | . | . | TRBV27
TGTGCCAGCAGCCCCCGGACAGGGGTCCTCTATGGCTACACCTTC | CASSPRTGVLYGYTF | TRBJ1-2 | . | TRBD1 | TRBV4-2
TGTGCCAGCAGTTTGTTCGGTATCGAAAAACTGTTTTTT | CASSLFGIEKLFF | TRBJ1-4 | . | . | TRBV28
TGTGCCACCGAGGACAGGGCTACCGGGGAGCTGTTTTTT | CATEDRATGELFF | TRBJ2-2 | . | TRBD1 | TRBV10-3
TGTGCCAGCGGCGGGACAGGGGGAGCGACCTACGAGCAGTACTTC | CASGGTGGATYEQYF | TRBJ2-7 | once | TRBD1 | TRBV25-1
TGTGCCAGCAGCTTCTCGGGACAGGGGTACGAGCAGTACTTC | CASSFSGQGYEQYF | TRBJ2-7 | once | TRBD1 | TRBV7-3
TGTGCCAGCAGCTCAACCCACAGGGGCACCCTAGCCAAAAACATTCAGTACTTC | CASSSTHRGTLAKNIQYF | TRBJ2-4 | . | TRBD1 | TRBV11-2
TGTGCCAGCAGTAGCCTACCGGGACAGGGACAAGAGACCCAGTACTTC | CASSSLPGQGQETQYF | TRBJ2-5 | . | TRBD1 | TRBV6-9
TGTGCCAGCAACTTCAGGGGCAATCAGCCCCAGCATTTT | CASNFRGNQPQHF | TRBJ1-5 | . | . | TRBV19
TGTGCCAGCAGCCGATTGGGGCAGGGACACGGGGAGCTGTTTTTT | CASSRLGQGHGELFF | TRBJ2-2 | once | . | TRBV7-9
TGTGCCAGCAGCTTATACGAGGAAGGCAATCAGCCCCAGCATTTT | CASSLYEEGNQPQHF | TRBJ1-5 | . | . | TRBV7-9
TGTGCCAGCAGCTTGAGGCCGGGACAGGGGAGGACTGAAGCTTTCTTT | CASSLRPGQGRTEAFF | TRBJ1-1 | . | TRBD1 | TRBV7-2
TGTGCCAGCAGCCGCGCGGGAGGGGGTTTTGGTGAAAAACTGTTTTTT | CASSRAGGGFGEKLFF | TRBJ1-4 | once | . | TRBV7-8